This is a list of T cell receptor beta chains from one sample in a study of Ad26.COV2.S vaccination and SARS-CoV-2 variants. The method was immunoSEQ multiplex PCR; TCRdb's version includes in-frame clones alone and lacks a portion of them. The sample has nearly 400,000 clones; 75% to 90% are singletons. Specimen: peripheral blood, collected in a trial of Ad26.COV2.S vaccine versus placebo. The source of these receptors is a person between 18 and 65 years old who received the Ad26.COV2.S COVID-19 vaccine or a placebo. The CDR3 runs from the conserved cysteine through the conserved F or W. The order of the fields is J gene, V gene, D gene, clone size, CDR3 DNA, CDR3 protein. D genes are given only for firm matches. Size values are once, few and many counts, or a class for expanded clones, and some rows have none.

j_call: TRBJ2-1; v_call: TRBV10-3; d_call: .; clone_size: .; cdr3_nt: TGTGCCATCAGTGAGTTGAAGGAGCAGTTCTTC; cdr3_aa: CAISELKEQFF
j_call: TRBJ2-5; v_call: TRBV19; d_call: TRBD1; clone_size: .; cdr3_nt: TGTGCCATCTCCAGGGGGCTCGGGGAGACCCAGTACTTC; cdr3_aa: CAISRGLGETQYF
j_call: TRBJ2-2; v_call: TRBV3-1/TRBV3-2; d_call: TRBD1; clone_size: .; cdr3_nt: TGTGCCAGCAGCCTCCACAGGGGGCGAGCCACCGGGGAGCTGTTTTTT; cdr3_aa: CASSLHRGRATGELFF
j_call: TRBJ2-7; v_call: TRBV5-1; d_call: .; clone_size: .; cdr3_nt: TGCGCCAGCAGCTTGAGCAGTGTCAACGAGCAGTACTTC; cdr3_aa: CASSLSSVNEQYF
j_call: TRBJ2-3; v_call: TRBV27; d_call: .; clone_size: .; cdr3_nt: TGTGCCAGCTTCGCCAGGGCCACAGATACGCAGTATTTT; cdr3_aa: CASFARATDTQYF
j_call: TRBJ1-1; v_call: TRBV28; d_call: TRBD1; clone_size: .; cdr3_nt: TGTGCCAGCAGGACAGGGGACACTGAAGCTTTCTTT; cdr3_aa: CASRTGDTEAFF
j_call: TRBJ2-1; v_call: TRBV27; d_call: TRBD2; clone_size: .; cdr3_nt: TGTGCCAGCAGTTTGGGGATAGCGGGAGTCGGTAATGAGCAGTTCTTC; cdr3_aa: CASSLGIAGVGNEQFF
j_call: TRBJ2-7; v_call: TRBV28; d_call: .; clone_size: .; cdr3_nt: TGTGCCAGCAGTTTCAAGACAGTCTACGAGCAGTACTTC; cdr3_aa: CASSFKTVYEQYF
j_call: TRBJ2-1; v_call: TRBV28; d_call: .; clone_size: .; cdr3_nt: TGTGCCAGTCAAACCCGGGACTTCTACAATGAGCAGTTCTTC; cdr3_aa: CASQTRDFYNEQFF
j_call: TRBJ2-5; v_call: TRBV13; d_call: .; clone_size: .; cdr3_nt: TGTGCCAGCAGCTTGGAGGACGGTCAAGAGACCCAGTACTTC; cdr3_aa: CASSLEDGQETQYF
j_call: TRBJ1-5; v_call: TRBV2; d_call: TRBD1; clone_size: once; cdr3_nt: TGTGCCAGCAGCGGGACAGGGGTGTCTTTGAGGGCCCAGCATTTT; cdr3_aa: CASSGTGVSLRAQHF
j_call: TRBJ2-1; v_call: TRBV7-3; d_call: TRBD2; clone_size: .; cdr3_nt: TGTGCCAGCAGCTTAAATCCGGCGGGAGGGCCCTTTCGGGCCAATGAGCAGTTCTTC; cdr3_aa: CASSLNPAGGPFRANEQFF
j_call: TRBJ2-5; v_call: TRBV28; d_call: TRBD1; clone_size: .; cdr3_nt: TGTGCCAGCAGTAAGGGACAGGGGACCAGGACCCAGTACTTC; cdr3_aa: CASSKGQGTRTQYF
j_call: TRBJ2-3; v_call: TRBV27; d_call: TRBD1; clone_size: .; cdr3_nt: TGTGCCAGCAGTTTATCCCCTACAGGGGGGACGCAGTATTTT; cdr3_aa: CASSLSPTGGTQYF
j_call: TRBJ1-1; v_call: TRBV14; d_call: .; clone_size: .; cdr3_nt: TGTGCCAGCAGCCAAGGACTCAAGGGAACTGAAGCTTTCTTT; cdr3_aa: CASSQGLKGTEAFF
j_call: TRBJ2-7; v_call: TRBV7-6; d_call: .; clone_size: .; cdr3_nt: TGTGCCAGCAGCCACAGGGAGCGCGAGCAGTACTTC; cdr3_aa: CASSHREREQYF
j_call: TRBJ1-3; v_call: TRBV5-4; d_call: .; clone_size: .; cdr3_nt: TGTGCCAGCAGCACCGGGACTCAAGCTGGAAACACCATATATTTT; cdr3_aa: CASSTGTQAGNTIYF
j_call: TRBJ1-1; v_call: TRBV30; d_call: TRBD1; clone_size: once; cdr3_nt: TGTGCCTGGAGGGGGACAGGGGCCAACACTGAAGCTTTCTTT; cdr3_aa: CAWRGTGANTEAFF
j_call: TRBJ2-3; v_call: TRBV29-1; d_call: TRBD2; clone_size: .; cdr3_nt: TGCAGCGTTCGGCCCCACCTAGCGGGAGGAGCAGATACGCAGTATTTT; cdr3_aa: CSVRPHLAGGADTQYF
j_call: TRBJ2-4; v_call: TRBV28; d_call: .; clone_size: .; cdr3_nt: TGTGCCAGCAGTTTAGGACAACCAGCCAAAAACATTCAGTACTTC; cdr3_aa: CASSLGQPAKNIQYF
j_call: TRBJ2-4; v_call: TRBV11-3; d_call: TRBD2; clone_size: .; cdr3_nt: TGTGCCAGCAGCTTAGTGGGTAGCGGGGGGGCGGCCAAAAACATTCAGTACTTC; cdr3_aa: CASSLVGSGGAAKNIQYF
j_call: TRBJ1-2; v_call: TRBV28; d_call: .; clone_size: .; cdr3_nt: TGTGCCAGCAGTTTATGGCAGGATAACTATGGCTACACCTTC; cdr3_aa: CASSLWQDNYGYTF
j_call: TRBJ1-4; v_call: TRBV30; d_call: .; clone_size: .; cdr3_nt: TGTGCCTGGAGTGTATTGGCTCGAGAAAAACTGTTTTTT; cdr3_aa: CAWSVLAREKLFF
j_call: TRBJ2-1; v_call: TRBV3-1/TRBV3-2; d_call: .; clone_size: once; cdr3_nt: TGTGCCAGCAGCCCCTCGGTGGATGAGCAGTTCTTC; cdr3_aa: CASSPSVDEQFF
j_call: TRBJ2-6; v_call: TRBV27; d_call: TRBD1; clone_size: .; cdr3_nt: TGTGCCAGCAGTTTCACAGGGGCTGGGGCCAACGTCCTGACTTTC; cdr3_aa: CASSFTGAGANVLTF
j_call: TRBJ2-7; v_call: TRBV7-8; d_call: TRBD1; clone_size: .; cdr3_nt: TGTGCCAGCAGCTTGACAGGGGGCAGACACGAGCAGTACTTC; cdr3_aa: CASSLTGGRHEQYF
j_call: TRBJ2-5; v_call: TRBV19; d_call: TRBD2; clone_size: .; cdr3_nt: TGTGCCAGTAGTATAGGCATAACTAGCGGGAAAGGTGAGACCCAGTACTTC; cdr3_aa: CASSIGITSGKGETQYF
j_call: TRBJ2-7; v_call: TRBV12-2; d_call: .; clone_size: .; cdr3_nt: TGTGCAAGTCGCTTAGCGCAATTCCGGATCACCTACGAGCAGTACTTC; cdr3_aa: CASRLAQFRITYEQYF
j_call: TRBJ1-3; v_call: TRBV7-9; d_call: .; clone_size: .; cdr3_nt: TGTGCCAGCAGCTTAGGGAGTCCCGGCAACACCATATATTTT; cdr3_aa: CASSLGSPGNTIYF
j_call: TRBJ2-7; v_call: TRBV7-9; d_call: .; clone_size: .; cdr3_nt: TGTGCCAGCAGCTTAGCAAGCGGCGAGCAGTACTTC; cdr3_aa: CASSLASGEQYF
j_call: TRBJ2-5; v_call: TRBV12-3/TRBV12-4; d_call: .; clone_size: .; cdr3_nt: TGTGCCAGCAGTTTGGGGATAGGGACCCAGTACTTC; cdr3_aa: CASSLGIGTQYF
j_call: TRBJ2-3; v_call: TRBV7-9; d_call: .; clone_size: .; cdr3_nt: TGTGCCAGCAGCTTTAGGATAGCGGAAAGCACAGATACGCAGTATTTT; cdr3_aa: CASSFRIAESTDTQYF
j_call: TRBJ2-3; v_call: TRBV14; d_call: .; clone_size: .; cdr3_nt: TGTGCCAGCAGCCAACTGCCAGTTCATACGCAGTATTTT; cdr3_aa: CASSQLPVHTQYF
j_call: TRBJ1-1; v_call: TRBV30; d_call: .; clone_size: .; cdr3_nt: TGTGCCTGGAGTGTACGCGGGGGCTGGGACACTGAAGCTTTCTTT; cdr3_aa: CAWSVRGGWDTEAFF
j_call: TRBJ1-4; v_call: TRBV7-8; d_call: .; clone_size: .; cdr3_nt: TGTGCCAGCAGCTTTGGGACGGAGGCAACTAATGAAAAACTGTTTTTT; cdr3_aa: CASSFGTEATNEKLFF
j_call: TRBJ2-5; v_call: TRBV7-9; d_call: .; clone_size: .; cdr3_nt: TGTGCCAGCAGCTTCAGCAAAGAGACCCAGTACTTC; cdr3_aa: CASSFSKETQYF
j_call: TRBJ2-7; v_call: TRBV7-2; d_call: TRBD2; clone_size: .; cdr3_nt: TGTGCCAGCAGCCAGGGACTAGCGGAATCCTACGAGCAGTACTTC; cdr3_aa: CASSQGLAESYEQYF
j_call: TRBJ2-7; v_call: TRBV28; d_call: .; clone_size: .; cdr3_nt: TGTGCCAGCAGCACTGATACCTACGAGCAGTACTTC; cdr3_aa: CASSTDTYEQYF
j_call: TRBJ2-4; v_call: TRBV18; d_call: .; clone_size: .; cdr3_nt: TGTGCCAGCTCACTGGGACTAGCCAAAAACATTCAGTACTTC; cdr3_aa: CASSLGLAKNIQYF
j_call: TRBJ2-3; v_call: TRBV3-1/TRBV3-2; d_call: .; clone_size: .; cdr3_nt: TGTGCCAGCAGCCAAGCGTACGGGGCGCAGTGGTATTTT; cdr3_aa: CASSQAYGAQWYF
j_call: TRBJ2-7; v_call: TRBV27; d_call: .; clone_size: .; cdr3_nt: TGTGCCAGCAGTCCAGGACAGATCTACGAGCAGTACTTC; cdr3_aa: CASSPGQIYEQYF
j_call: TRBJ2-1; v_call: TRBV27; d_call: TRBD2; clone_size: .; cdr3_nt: TGTGCCAGCAGTTATCGACTAGCGGGAGCAGTGTATGAGCAGTTCTTC; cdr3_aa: CASSYRLAGAVYEQFF
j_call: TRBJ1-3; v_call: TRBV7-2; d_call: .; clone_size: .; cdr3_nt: TGTGCCAGCAGCTTATCTGGCCGGCGCTCTGGAAACACCATATATTTT; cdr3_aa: CASSLSGRRSGNTIYF
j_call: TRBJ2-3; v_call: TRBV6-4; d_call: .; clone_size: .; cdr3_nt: TGTGCCAGCAGTGACTCCGGAGATACGCAGTATTTT; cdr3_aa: CASSDSGDTQYF
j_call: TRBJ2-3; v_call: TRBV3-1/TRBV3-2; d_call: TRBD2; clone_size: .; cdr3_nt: TGTGCCAGCAGCCCGCCGGGACTAGCGTCGACAGATACGCAGTATTTT; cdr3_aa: CASSPPGLASTDTQYF
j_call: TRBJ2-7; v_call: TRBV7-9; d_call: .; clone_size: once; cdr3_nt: TGTGCCAGCAGCTTAGCTTCTTATTCCCACGAGCAGTACTTC; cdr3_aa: CASSLASYSHEQYF
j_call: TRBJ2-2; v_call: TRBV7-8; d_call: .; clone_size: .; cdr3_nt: TGTGCCAGCAGCTCTTTGGGTCGGGGAGTGGGGCTGTTTTTT; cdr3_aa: CASSSLGRGVGLFF
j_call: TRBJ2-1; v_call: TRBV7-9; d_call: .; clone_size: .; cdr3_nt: TGTGCCAGCAGCTTCCGGGGCCTCCGCCGGAATCGTATAGACAATGAGCAGTTCTTC; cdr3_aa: CASSFRGLRRNRIDNEQFF
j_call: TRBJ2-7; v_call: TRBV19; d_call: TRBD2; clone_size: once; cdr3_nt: TGTGCCAGTAGCCCATCCCATACTAGCGGGCTGACCCGCTACGAGCAGTACTTC; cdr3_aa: CASSPSHTSGLTRYEQYF
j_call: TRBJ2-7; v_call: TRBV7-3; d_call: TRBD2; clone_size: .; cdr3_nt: TGTGCCAGCAGCTCCCGGTATAAGAGTGGGAGGGCCAGATACGAGCAGTACTTC; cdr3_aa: CASSSRYKSGRARYEQYF
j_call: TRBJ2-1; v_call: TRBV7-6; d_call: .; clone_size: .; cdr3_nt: TGTGCCAGCCGGAAGGGGGGGAGCAACAATGAGCAGTTCTTC; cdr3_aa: CASRKGGSNNEQFF